This is a list of T cell receptor beta chains from one sample in a study of early T cells in non-severe SARS-CoV-2 infection. TCRdb analysed the 5' RACE reads with MiXCR anew, one entry per CDR3 protein. The table has about 39,000 distinct CDR3 sequences, around 7.8% seen once; the top ten hold roughly 8.5%. Input material: whole blood. These receptors were taken from an adult who was a healthcare worker with PCR-confirmed SARS-CoV-2 infection or an uninfected control (not recorded which). Each CDR3 is given with its conserved first and last residue. D genes are given only for firm matches. Some rows mark clone size as missing; the rest say once, few, many or name a class of expanded clone.

V gene: TRBV28; D gene: TRBD1; J gene: TRBJ2-5; clone size: NA; CDR3 DNA: TGTGCCAGCAGCCCGGTAGACAGGGAGGAGACCCAGTACTTC; CDR3 protein: CASSPVDREETQYF
V gene: TRBV4-2; D gene: TRBD1; J gene: TRBJ1-2; clone size: many; CDR3 DNA: TGTGCCAGCAGCCAAATTGGTCTACAGGGGGCAGGTGGCTACACCTTC; CDR3 protein: CASSQIGLQGAGGYTF
V gene: TRBV11-3; D gene: NA; J gene: TRBJ2-2; clone size: many; CDR3 DNA: TGTGCCAGCAGCGGCCGGAGAGGCACCGGGGAGCTGTTTTTT; CDR3 protein: CASSGRRGTGELFF
V gene: TRBV6-5; D gene: NA; J gene: TRBJ1-1; clone size: NA; CDR3 DNA: TGTGCCAGCAGTTATTTGGAGGACACTGAAGCTTTCTTT; CDR3 protein: CASSYLEDTEAFF
V gene: TRBV29-1; D gene: NA; J gene: TRBJ1-1; clone size: many; CDR3 DNA: TGCAGCGTTGAGAAGGGGGTGCAAGCTTTCTTT; CDR3 protein: CSVEKGVQAFF
V gene: TRBV7-9; D gene: NA; J gene: TRBJ2-1; clone size: many; CDR3 DNA: TGTGCCAGCAGCTCCCGAGACCGGGATCCTACCTACAATGAGCAGTTCTTC; CDR3 protein: CASSSRDRDPTYNEQFF
V gene: TRBV12-3/TRBV12-4; D gene: TRBD2; J gene: TRBJ2-1; clone size: many; CDR3 DNA: TGTGCCAGCAGTCGGGCTAGCGGGGGCCCAAGCTCCTACAATGAGCAGTTCTTC; CDR3 protein: CASSRASGGPSSYNEQFF
V gene: TRBV14; D gene: NA; J gene: TRBJ1-4; clone size: many; CDR3 DNA: TGTGCCAGCAGCCCCAGGGGTGCAGGCCACTTTGAAAAACTGTTTTTT; CDR3 protein: CASSPRGAGHFEKLFF
V gene: TRBV20-1; D gene: TRBD1; J gene: TRBJ2-1; clone size: many; CDR3 DNA: TGCAGTGCGAACCCGGGACAGATTTACAATGAGCAGTTCTTC; CDR3 protein: CSANPGQIYNEQFF
V gene: TRBV4-1; D gene: NA; J gene: TRBJ2-2; clone size: few; CDR3 DNA: TGCGCCAGCAGCCAAGATTACGGAGGGACCGGGGAGCTGTTTTTT; CDR3 protein: CASSQDYGGTGELFF